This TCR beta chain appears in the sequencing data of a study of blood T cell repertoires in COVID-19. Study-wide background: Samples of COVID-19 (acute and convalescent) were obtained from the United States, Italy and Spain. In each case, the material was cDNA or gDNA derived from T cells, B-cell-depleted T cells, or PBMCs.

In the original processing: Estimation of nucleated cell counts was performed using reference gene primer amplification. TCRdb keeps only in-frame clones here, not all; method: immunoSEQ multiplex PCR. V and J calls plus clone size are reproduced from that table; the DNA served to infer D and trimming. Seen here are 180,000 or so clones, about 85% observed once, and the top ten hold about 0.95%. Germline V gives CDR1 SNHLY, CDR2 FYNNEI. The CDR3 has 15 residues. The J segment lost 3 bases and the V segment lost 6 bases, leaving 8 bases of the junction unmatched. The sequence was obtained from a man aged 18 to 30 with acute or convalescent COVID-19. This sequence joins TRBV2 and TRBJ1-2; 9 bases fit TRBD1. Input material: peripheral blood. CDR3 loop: CASSHGQGPDYGYTF. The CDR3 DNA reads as TGTGCCAGCAGCCACGGACAGGGGCCTGACTATGGCTACACCTTC. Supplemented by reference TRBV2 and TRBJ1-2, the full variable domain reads EPEVTQTPSHQVTQMGQEVILRCVPISNHLYFYWYRQILGQKVEFLVSFYNNEISEKSEIFDDQFSVERPDGSNFTLKIRSTKLEDSAMYFCASSHGQGPDYGYTFGSGTRLTVV.